This T cell receptor beta chain was identified during a study of PD-L1 blockade in urothelial cancer. Synthetic templates analogous to TCR were spiked into all PCRs individually. Some clones are missing from TCRdb's copy, which holds only in-frame ones; the method was immunoSEQ multiplex PCR. The sample holds roughly 54,000 clones, roughly 85% seen once. Trimming at V came to 6 bases and at J to 4 bases, leaving 16 bases not matched to a gene. Germline V CDR1 and CDR2: MNHEY, SMNVEV (reference sequence). The CDR3 loop spans 18 amino acids. As to time point: pretreatment peripheral blood. Patients were living with locally advanced or metastatic urothelial carcinoma.

The chain couples TRBV27 to TRBJ2-1, with 9 positions matching TRBD2. Sequenced material: PBMCs, taken around atezolizumab (anti-PD-L1) treatment. This TCR was recovered from an older woman with urothelial cancer. Here the CDR3 DNA reads TGTGCCAGCAGCCTACTCCGAATCACTAGCGGGCTGTACAATGAGCAGTTCTTC. Translation: CASSLLRITSGLYNEQFF.